Below, 30 T cell receptor beta chains from the same sample are listed, as sequenced in a study of T cell clonotyping in hematopoietic cell transplantation. Assay used: immunoSEQ multiplex PCR; TCRdb lists only in-frame clones, some missing. The sample contains 35,000 to 50,000 clones, 85% of which appear only once. Indicated time point: recipient sample about 28 days before transplant, after cytoreduction. The sample in question was peripheral blood mononuclear cells, obtained before stem cell transplant. These receptors were obtained from a man in his 60s with acute myeloid leukemia. Some clones in this sample may be carry-over from other donors' samples.

The chain combines TRBV7-3 with TRBJ2-7, with D possibly matching TRBD1 (6 bases). Between the trimmed V and J ends, which lost 5 bases and 2 bases, there was a span of 13 bases. The length of the CDR3 is 14 residues. CDR1 and CDR2 (germline): SGHTA, FQGTGA. The DNA for the CDR3 is TGTGCCAGCAGCCCAGGGGACGTTCCCTACGAGCAGTACTTC. Its translation: CASSPGDVPYEQYF.

There are a few counts of this clone. V and J are TRBV4-1 and TRBJ1-4; possibly TRBD1 for D (6 bases). The CDR3 is made up of 17 amino acids. The germline V gene encodes CDR1 MGHRA and CDR2 YSYEKL. Trimming removed 4 bases at V and 4 bases at J, with 19 bases between. DNA of the CDR3: TGCGCCAGCAGCCTCAGGGGTCTCGGAGGGAATAATGAAAAACTGTTTTTT. It yields the protein CASSLRGLGGNNEKLFF.

J is TRBJ2-6 and V is TRBV6-5; no clear D gene. Germline CDR1 reads MNHEY; CDR2 reads SVGAGI. V shed 1 base and J shed 0 bases, with 4 bases lying between them. This CDR3 comprises 15 residues. Here the CDR3 reads CASSYWSSGANVLTF. CDR3 nucleotides: TGTGCCAGCAGTTACTGGTCCTCTGGGGCCAACGTCCTGACTTTC.

CDR3 sequence: CASSVRGRGYTF. CDR3 in DNA: TGTGCCAGCAGCGTGAGGGGCCGCGGCTACACCTTC. The V gene is TRBV7-2, the J gene TRBJ1-2, with D possibly TRBD1 on 5 matching bases. There are 12 residues in the CDR3. Germline lookup yields CDR1 SGHTA and CDR2 FQGNSA. The V end lost 5 bases, the J end lost 8 bases, and 12 bases lay between the germline ends.

This clone was observed a few times. V gene TRBV11-3 combines with J gene TRBJ2-7, with 11 bases identical to TRBD2. Germline V CDR1 and CDR2: SGHNT, YENEEA. The J segment lost 0 bases and the V segment lost 0 bases, leaving 10 bases of the junction unmatched. This CDR3 has 19 amino acids. This CDR3 reads CASSLERGSTSGGSYEQYF. The CDR3 DNA follows: TGTGCCAGCAGCTTAGAGAGAGGGAGCACTAGCGGGGGCTCCTACGAGCAGTACTTC.

V is TRBV19 and J is TRBJ1-1, with D possibly being TRBD1 (6 bases). V gave up 7 bases and J gave up 4 bases, with 16 bases separating them. Looked up from germline, CDR1 is LNHDA and CDR2 is SQIVND (reference sequence). The CDR3 has 14 amino acids. CDR3 sequence reads: CASNYGTSGTEAFF. The CDR3 DNA reads as TGTGCCAGTAATTATGGGACATCGGGCACTGAAGCTTTCTTT. The full variable domain, its missing parts supplied by reference TRBV19 and TRBJ1-1, is DGGITQSPKYLFRKEGQNVTLSCEQNLNHDAMYWYRQDPGQGLRLIYYSQIVNDFQKGDIAEGYSVSREKKESFPLTVTSAQKNPTAFYLCASNYGTSGTEAFFGQGTRLTVV.

This clone was seen just once. J is TRBJ2-1 and V is TRBV19; tentatively, D is TRBD1 or TRBD2 (6 bases each). With 9 bases removed from V and 6 bases from J, the gap between germline ends came to 18 bases. The CDR3 consists of 14 residues. Looked up from germline, CDR1 is LNHDA and CDR2 is SQIVND (reference sequence). The CDR3 loop is CASSPWGARNEQFF. In nucleotides, the CDR3 is TGTGCCAGCAGCCCCTGGGGGGCCCGCAATGAGCAGTTCTTC. The variable domain in full, with the rest retrieved from reference TRBV19 and TRBJ2-1, is DGGITQSPKYLFRKEGQNVTLSCEQNLNHDAMYWYRQDPGQGLRLIYYSQIVNDFQKGDIAEGYSVSREKKESFPLTVTSAQKNPTAFYLCASSPWGARNEQFFGPGTRLTVL.

This CDR3 is CASSPLLPAGELFF. The DNA for the CDR3 is TGTGCCAGCAGCCCCCTTCTCCCGGCCGGGGAGCTGTTTTTT. The V gene is TRBV11-3, the J gene TRBJ2-2; D remains ambiguous. With 5 bases removed from V and 6 bases from J, the gap between germline ends came to 13 bases. The CDR3 contains 14 residues. Germline V gene lookup returns CDR1 SGHNT and CDR2 YENEEA.

The chain carries TRBV7-2 and TRBJ1-2, with TRBD1 matching 7 bases. The CDR3 contains 18 residues. Per the germline V gene, CDR1 is SGHTA and CDR2 is FQGNSA. V lost 3 bases and J lost 4; bases outside the gene matches: 17. The CDR3 nucleotides are TGTGCCAGCAGCTTGGGTCCAACTTACTTTGAGGGGGCCTATGGCTACACCTTC. Encoded protein: CASSLGPTYFEGAYGYTF.

The V call is TRBV6-5, the J call TRBJ2-7; 9 nucleotides line up with TRBD2. CDR3 length equals 15 residues. After removal of 3 bases from V and 2 bases from J, the junction contained 5 bases not matched to a gene. Germline lookup yields CDR1 MNHEY and CDR2 SVGAGI. Here the CDR3 reads CASSYGRGGTYEQYF. CDR3 in DNA: TGTGCCAGCAGTTATGGGCGGGGGGGAACCTACGAGCAGTACTTC.

This rearrangement joins TRBV4-1 to TRBJ1-4, with TRBD1 as a possible D gene (6 bases). V lost 2 bases, J lost 8 bases, and 18 bases lay in between. CDR3 length: 16 amino acids. Germline CDR1 reads MGHRA; CDR2 reads YSYEKL. The CDR3 loop is CASSQLEGTKGEKLFF. Here the CDR3 DNA reads TGCGCCAGCAGCCAATTAGAGGGGACAAAAGGAGAAAAACTGTTTTTT.

The genes are TRBV7-6 and TRBJ2-7, with a possible D match to TRBD1 (5 bases). Germline V gene data show CDR1 as SGHVS and CDR2 as FNYEAQ. The CDR3 length is 15 residues. Trimming took off 5 bases at V and 5 bases at J, with 19 bases between the two ends. In DNA form, the CDR3 reads TGTGCCAGCAGCCCAACCCGGCCAGGGTCCCACGAGCAGTACTTC. Its protein is CASSPTRPGSHEQYF.

This chain links TRBV5-1 with TRBJ2-3; the match to TRBD2 covers 14 bases. This CDR3 is 17 amino acids long. In germline, CDR1 is SGHRS, CDR2 YFSETQ. Germline trimming cut 4 bases from V and 2 bases from J; bases unmatched to any gene: 6. The CDR3 protein is CASSPRTSGGLTDTQYF. CDR3 nucleotides: TGCGCCAGCAGCCCGCGGACTAGCGGGGGGCTCACAGATACGCAGTATTTT.

The chain recombines TRBV4-2 with TRBJ2-3; a weak D match, TRBD2 (5 bases). This CDR3 has 12 amino acids. With 4 bases removed from V and 14 bases from J, the gap between germline ends came to 16 bases. The germline gives CDR1 LGHNA, CDR2 YNFKEQ. This CDR3 reads CASSPDRDRLYF. The DNA of the CDR3 is TGTGCCAGCAGCCCCGACCGGGATAGATTGTATTTT.

The CDR3 is CASSLVGILTEAFF. In nucleotides, the CDR3 is TGTGCCAGCAGCTTAGTCGGCATACTTACTGAAGCTTTCTTT. The chain is built from TRBV7-9 and TRBJ1-1; D gene uncertain. Germline loops: CDR1 SEHNR, CDR2 FQNEAQ (reference sequence). V gave up 1 base and J gave up 5 bases, with 11 bases separating them. There are 14 residues in the CDR3. Using reference TRBV7-9 and TRBJ1-1 for the parts outside the CDR3, the full variable domain is DTGVSQNPRHKITKRGQNVTFRCDPISEHNRLYWYRQTLGQGPEFLTYFQNEAQLEKSRLLSDRFSAERPKGSFSTLEIQRTEQGDSAMYLCASSLVGILTEAFFGQGTRLTVV.

The V call is TRBV20-1, the J call TRBJ2-7; TRBD1 matches 7 bases. Germline V lookup: CDR1 DFQATT, CDR2 SNEGSKA (reference sequence). CDR3 length equals 11 residues. Trimming cost V 6 bases and J 5 bases; bases outside gene matches: 4. This chain's CDR3 is CSAPGTDEQYF. CDR3 coding DNA: TGCAGTGCACCCGGGACAGACGAGCAGTACTTC.

V gene TRBV27 combines with J gene TRBJ1-1, with D maybe TRBD1 (5 bases). Germline loops: CDR1 MNHEY, CDR2 SMNVEV (reference sequence). V lost 0 bases to trimming and J lost 1 base, with 15 bases between them. The CDR3 is 17 amino acids. The CDR3 nucleotides read TGTGCCAGCAGTTTATCGAGGTGGGGCAGGCAGAACACTGAAGCTTTCTTT. It translates to CASSLSRWGRQNTEAFF.

The CDR3 bases are TGCAGCGTTGACACAGGGGGCTATGGCTACACCTTC. This codes for CSVDTGGYGYTF. The chain carries TRBV29-1 and TRBJ1-2, with 8 positions matching TRBD1. Losses at the gene ends were 3 bases for V and 4 bases for J; bases not matched to a gene: 1. Germline V gene sequence: CDR1 SQVTM, CDR2 ANQGSEA. CDR3 length equals 12 residues.

This clone was picked up a small number of times. The chain combines TRBV23-1 with TRBJ1-2; 11 bases line up with TRBD1. TRBV23-1 is an open reading frame whose function is uncertain. V was pared by 6 bases and J by 9 bases, with 6 bases of the junction left unmatched. CDR3 length equals 13 residues. The CDR3 region is CASRSGTGGSYTF. The CDR3 region has the DNA TGCGCCAGCAGATCCGGGACAGGGGGTAGCTACACCTTC.

The V gene is TRBV5-1, the J gene TRBJ1-2; D is unresolved. The CDR3 length is 14 residues. The V end was cut by 0 bases, the J end by 6 bases, with 12 bases between. Germline V gives CDR1 SGHRS, CDR2 YFSETQ. CDR3 nucleotide sequence: TGCGCCAGCAGCTTGGTAGTAGGGTCGAATGGCTACACCTTC. This codes for CASSLVVGSNGYTF. Drawing the rest from reference TRBV5-1 and TRBJ1-2, the complete variable domain is KAGVTQTPRYLIKTRGQQVTLSCSPISGHRSVSWYQQTPGQGLQFLFEYFSETQRNKGNFPGRFSGRQFSNSRSEMNVSTLELGDSALYLCASSLVVGSNGYTFGSGTRLTVV.

This sequence joins TRBV6-4 and TRBJ2-2, with TRBD1 matching 8 bases. CDR1 and CDR2 from the germline V gene are MRHNA and SNTAGT. Losses at the gene ends were 8 bases for V and 7 bases for J; bases not matched to a gene: 9. This CDR3 has 14 residues. Written as DNA, the CDR3 is TGTGCCAGCCGTCTGACAGGGGCGGACGGGGAGCTGTTTTTT. It specifies CASRLTGADGELFF.

The chain couples TRBV27 to TRBJ2-2; D may be TRBD1 (6 bases). Germline V gene data show CDR1 as MNHEY and CDR2 as SMNVEV (reference sequence). The V and J ends lost 3 bases and 0 bases respectively, with 14 bases between them. The CDR3 has 17 amino acids. CDR3 amino acids: CASSLKRTAANTGELFF. In DNA, the CDR3 is TGTGCCAGCAGTTTGAAGCGGACAGCCGCGAACACCGGGGAGCTGTTTTTT.

The J gene is TRBJ1-5, the V gene TRBV19, with no clear D. Germline V CDR1 and CDR2: LNHDA, SQIVND (reference sequence). V lost 4 bases, J lost 9 bases, and 7 bases lay in between. The CDR3 spans 11 residues. CDR3 sequence (DNA): TGTGCCAGTAGTACCTCTGGGCCCCAGCATTTT. It specifies CASSTSGPQHF. The full variable domain, completed using reference TRBV19 and TRBJ1-5, is DGGITQSPKYLFRKEGQNVTLSCEQNLNHDAMYWYRQDPGQGLRLIYYSQIVNDFQKGDIAEGYSVSREKKESFPLTVTSAQKNPTAFYLCASSTSGPQHFGDGTRLSIL.

The chain combines TRBV7-3 with TRBJ2-2; possibly TRBD2 for D (5 bases). V was trimmed by 4 bases and J by 5 bases, leaving 11 bases between them. There are 14 residues in the CDR3. Germline V CDR1 and CDR2: SGHTA, FQGTGA. The CDR3 coding sequence is TGTGCCAGCAGCTCGGACTCCCAAACCGGGGAGCTGTTTTTT. Protein sequence: CASSSDSQTGELFF.

V and J are TRBV5-1 and TRBJ2-1; maybe TRBD2 (5 bases). The CDR3 covers 15 residues. Trimming left V 0 bases short and J 5 bases short, with 12 bases between. Germline V lookup: CDR1 SGHRS, CDR2 YFSETQ. CDR3: CASSLGPVGDNEQFF. The CDR3 DNA sequence: TGCGCCAGCAGCTTGGGTCCCGTCGGGGACAATGAGCAGTTCTTC.

The chain combines TRBV4-3 with TRBJ2-3; the D is unclear. The CDR3 runs 16 residues. The V end lost 1 base, the J end lost 4 bases, and 15 bases lay between the germline ends. CDR1 LGHNA and CDR2 YSLEER come from the germline V gene. The chain's CDR3 is CASSQVGPGRADTQYF. Written as DNA, the CDR3 is TGCGCCAGCAGCCAAGTCGGACCGGGTCGAGCAGATACGCAGTATTTT.

The chain links TRBV11-3 to TRBJ2-7; D remains ambiguous. The CDR3 is 11 residues long. V lost 1 base and J 6 bases, leaving 4 bases between the germline ends. Germline CDR1 reads SGHNT; CDR2 reads YENEEA. CDR3 in amino acids: CASSLGFEQYF. DNA of the CDR3: TGTGCCAGCAGCTTAGGCTTCGAGCAGTACTTC.

The rearrangement uses TRBV27 and TRBJ1-2, with 7 bases identical to TRBD1. The junction had 9 bases not matched to a gene; V was cut back by 6 bases and J by 5 bases. The CDR3 length is 14 residues. CDR1 is MNHEY, CDR2 SMNVEV, per germline (reference sequence). CDR3 protein: CASRQYGTAYGYTF. CDR3 in DNA: TGTGCCAGCAGGCAATACGGGACAGCATATGGCTACACCTTC.

This chain uses TRBV10-3 with TRBJ2-5; the match to TRBD1 covers 8 bases. V gave up 4 bases and J gave up 4 bases; unmatched junction bases: 2. The CDR3 sequence is 13 residues long. Looked up from germline, CDR1 is ENHRY and CDR2 is SYGVKD. Here the CDR3 DNA reads TGTGCCATCAGTGCGACAGGGGCAGAGACCCAGTACTTC. Its protein is CAISATGAETQYF.

This chain joins TRBV7-2 and TRBJ2-3; D ambiguous. The CDR3 contains 13 residues. Trimming left V 5 bases short and J 11 bases short, with 17 bases between. CDR1 and CDR2 from the germline V gene are SGHTA and FQGNSA. The chain's CDR3 is CASSRTGTPRQYF. The CDR3 DNA reads as TGTGCCAGCAGCCGGACGGGTACCCCTCGGCAGTATTTT. Combining the CDR3 with reference TRBV7-2 and TRBJ2-3 gives the whole variable domain GAGVSQSPSNKVTEKGKDVELRCDPISGHTALYWYRQSLGQGLEFLIYFQGNSAPDKSGLPSDRFSAERTGGSVSTLTIQRTQQEDSAVYLCASSRTGTPRQYFGPGTRLTVL.